This T cell receptor beta chain derives from a study of blood T cell repertoires in COVID-19. Across the study: Samples taken during acute and convalescent COVID-19 were collected in the United States, Italy and Spain. Sources were T cells, B-cell-depleted T cells, or PBMCs; the material itself was cDNA or gDNA.

How the authors handled the data: Quantification of nucleated cells was approximated via reference gene primer amplification. Clones were read by immunoSEQ multiplex PCR, and TCRdb kept only the in-frame ones, dropping some. V and J calls and clone size come straight from that table; D and trimming were deduced from the DNA. In the table there are about 140,000 clones, over 80% of which are singletons. Per germline, CDR1 SGHTA and CDR2 FQGNSA. The CDR3 runs 15 residues. The V gene end was trimmed by 6 bases and the J gene end by 3 bases; junction bases not matched to a gene: 6. The TCR comes from a man aged 60 to 69 with active or convalescent COVID-19. The V gene is TRBV7-2, the J gene TRBJ2-7; 12 bases align to TRBD1. Sequencing was carried out using peripheral blood. The CDR3 nucleotides are TGTGCCAGCAGGAGGGACAGGGGGCAAAGCTACGAGCAGTACTTC. Its protein product is CASRRDRGQSYEQYF.